A selection of T cell receptor beta chains follows, all from one sample in a study of blood T cell repertoires in COVID-19. The method was immunoSEQ multiplex PCR; TCRdb's version includes in-frame clones alone and lacks a portion of them. The sample shows about 200,000 clones, 83% of them seen only once. The sequencing sample was made of PBMCs or T cells enriched from blood (not recorded which). These receptors were collected from a woman aged 50 to 65 who had been exposed to COVID-19. The CDR3 runs from the conserved cysteine through the conserved F or W. The order of the fields is J gene, D gene, clone size, V gene, CDR3 protein, CDR3 DNA. The D gene is left open where the match is weak. Rows give clone size only sometimes, using once, few, many, or a class for an expanded clone.

>TRBJ1-1|-|-|TRBV4-3
CASSQDRGENTEAFF
TGCGCCAGCAGCCAAGATCGGGGAGAGAACACTGAAGCTTTCTTT
>TRBJ1-3|-|-|TRBV2
CASSITEGSGNTIYF
TGTGCCAGCAGTATCACAGAGGGCTCTGGAAACACCATATATTTT
>TRBJ2-3|-|once|TRBV7-3
CASSQQGSSTDTQYF
TGTGCCAGCAGTCAGCAGGGGTCCTCCACAGATACGCAGTATTTT
>TRBJ1-1|TRBD1|-|TRBV15
CATQEDRGRSRNTEAFF
TGTGCCACCCAAGAGGACAGGGGGCGATCAAGGAACACTGAAGCTTTCTTT
>TRBJ1-2|TRBD1|-|TRBV29-1
CSGTQGAGGYTF
TGCAGCGGAACACAGGGGGCAGGTGGCTACACCTTC
>TRBJ1-2|-|few|TRBV7-9
CASSLAIGVSDGYTF
TGTGCCAGCAGCTTAGCCATAGGGGTGTCGGATGGCTACACCTTC
>TRBJ2-2|-|-|TRBV9
CASSVGGLNTGELFF
TGTGCCAGCAGCGTAGGGGGGCTGAACACCGGGGAGCTGTTTTTT
>TRBJ1-3|-|many|TRBV6-5
CASSSQDPSSGNTIYF
TGTGCCAGCAGTTCCCAGGATCCCTCCTCTGGAAACACCATATATTTT
>TRBJ1-1|-|-|TRBV3-1/TRBV3-2
CASTGTRSEAFF
TGTGCCAGCACCGGGACACGATCTGAAGCTTTCTTT
>TRBJ2-5|-|-|TRBV4-2
CASSQGGLGTQETQYF
TGTGCCAGCAGCCAAGGAGGTTTAGGCACCCAAGAGACCCAGTACTTC
>TRBJ1-2|TRBD1|-|TRBV30
CAGHRGGNYGYTF
TGTGCCGGACACAGGGGGGGAAACTATGGCTACACCTTC
>TRBJ1-5|-|few|TRBV19
CASSIGTLEWYQPQHF
TGTGCCAGTAGTATCGGGACACTGGAGTGGTATCAGCCCCAGCATTTT
>TRBJ2-7|TRBD2|-|TRBV2
CASNLLGGGLGGEQYF
TGTGCCAGCAACCTCCTCGGGGGGGGGCTTGGCGGGGAGCAGTACTTC
>TRBJ2-3|TRBD2|once|TRBV27
CASRPMGTSGGVTDTQYF
TGTGCCAGCAGACCCATGGGGACTAGCGGGGGGGTAACAGATACGCAGTATTTT
>TRBJ2-5|-|-|TRBV2
CARALAHGETQYF
TGTGCCAGAGCGCTTGCTCATGGGGAGACCCAGTACTTC
>TRBJ1-1|-|once|TRBV10-3
CAIRDKQGGSTEAFF
TGTGCCATCAGAGATAAACAGGGAGGGAGCACTGAAGCTTTCTTT
>TRBJ2-1|TRBD1|many|TRBV5-4
CASSSTGGYYNEQFF
TGTGCCAGCAGCTCCACAGGGGGCTACTACAATGAGCAGTTCTTC
>TRBJ1-6|-|-|TRBV7-9
CASSLEGGGISPLHF
TGTGCCAGCAGCTTAGAGGGAGGGGGAATTTCACCCCTCCACTTT
>TRBJ1-5|-|-|TRBV29-1
CSVGAANQPQHF
TGCAGCGTTGGGGCTGCGAATCAGCCCCAGCATTTT
>TRBJ2-1|TRBD2|-|TRBV18
CASSPLGSGDYNEQFF
TGTGCCAGCTCACCGCTGGGCAGCGGGGATTACAATGAGCAGTTCTTC
>TRBJ1-2|-|few|TRBV28
CASTRTSYRYTF
TGTGCCAGCACTCGGACTTCGTATCGCTACACCTTC
>TRBJ2-7|TRBD1|-|TRBV12-3/TRBV12-4
CASSSGQGYEQYF
TGTGCCAGCAGTTCAGGACAGGGGTACGAGCAGTACTTC
>TRBJ1-2|-|-|TRBV12-3/TRBV12-4
CASSLKGNYGYTF
TGTGCCAGCAGTTTGAAGGGGAACTATGGCTACACCTTC
>TRBJ1-3|-|-|TRBV5-8
CASSGWTESSGNTIYF
TGTGCCAGCAGCGGTTGGACAGAGAGCTCTGGAAACACCATATATTTT
>TRBJ2-1|TRBD2|few|TRBV12-3/TRBV12-4
CASSLEGGGPVF
TGTGCCAGCAGTTTAGAGGGCGGGGGGCCGGTCTTC
>TRBJ2-3|TRBD2|few|TRBV19
CASSIESGGGSDTQYF
TGTGCCAGTAGTATAGAGAGTGGCGGGGGGTCAGATACGCAGTATTTT
>TRBJ2-4|TRBD1|-|TRBV6-6
CASTTGTGRAKNIQYF
TGTGCCAGCACCACCGGGACAGGGCGAGCCAAAAACATTCAGTACTTC
>TRBJ1-3|-|once|TRBV13
CASSSHDRGSGNTIYF
TGTGCCAGCAGCTCGCATGACCGGGGCTCTGGAAACACCATATATTTT
>TRBJ1-1|-|-|TRBV9
CASSVEPNTEAFF
TGTGCCAGCAGCGTAGAGCCTAACACTGAAGCTTTCTTT
>TRBJ1-2|-|-|TRBV6-2/TRBV6-3
CASSPHYSGVPMDYGYTF
TGTGCCAGCAGTCCCCACTACTCCGGGGTCCCTATGGACTATGGCTACACCTTC
>TRBJ2-7|-|-|TRBV14
CASSQPPSYEQYF
TGTGCCAGCAGCCAACCCCCGAGCTACGAGCAGTACTTC
>TRBJ1-1|TRBD1|-|TRBV2
CARGQINTEAFF
TGTGCCAGGGGACAGATAAACACTGAAGCTTTCTTT
>TRBJ2-2|-|-|TRBV14
CASSHPTGHPVTGELFF
TGTGCCAGCAGCCATCCTACGGGACACCCGGTGACCGGGGAGCTGTTTTTT
>TRBJ2-7|TRBD1|-|TRBV6-2/TRBV6-3
CASSYSNRGNEQYF
TGTGCCAGCAGTTACTCGAACAGGGGTAACGAGCAGTACTTC
>TRBJ1-1|TRBD1|-|TRBV19
CASSAWTGTATEAFF
TGTGCCAGTAGTGCCTGGACAGGGACGGCCACTGAAGCTTTCTTT
>TRBJ1-4|-|-|TRBV9
CASSVAWQGEKLFF
TGTGCCAGCAGCGTAGCGTGGCAGGGCGAAAAACTGTTTTTT